The 17 T cell receptor beta chains listed next were all sequenced from one sample in a study of identical twins. MiXCR, run by TCRdb on the 5' RACE reads, gives a single entry per CDR3 protein. The sample has over 200,000 distinct CDR3 sequences, 5.5% to 7.5% seen once. The same specimen was also included in a second study, on T cells expressing NK-cell markers.

The specimen was CD8+ T cells sorted from blood. These TCRs come from a woman under 30 in good health.

DNA for the CDR3: TGTGCCAGCAGCTCGTGGGAAGACCTTATAGCCAAAAACATTCAGTACTTC. This encodes CASSSWEDLIAKNIQYF. The chain recombines TRBV7-9 with TRBJ2-4; D remains unclear. V lost 4 bases, J lost 0 bases, and 16 bases lay in between. CDR3 length: 17 amino acids. Germline V gene lookup returns CDR1 SEHNR and CDR2 FQNEAQ (reference sequence).

This chain uses TRBV18 with TRBJ2-1; D remains unclear. This CDR3 is built from 18 residues. V lost 0 bases to trimming and J lost 6 bases, with 21 bases between them. CDR1 is KGHSH, CDR2 LQKENI, per germline. CDR3 nucleotides: TGTGCCAGCTCACCACCGACCGGCTGGCGAGAAGCTTCCAATGAGCAGTTCTTC. It is translated as CASSPPTGWREASNEQFF.

The sample holds a few counts of this clonotype. The chain combines TRBV6-5 with TRBJ2-7; 10 bases line up with TRBD2. Germline CDR1 is MNHEY and CDR2 is SVGAGI. V lost 1 base and J lost 6; bases outside the gene matches: 15. The CDR3 has 18 amino acids. The chain's CDR3 is CASSYWAPLAGESGEQYF. The CDR3 nucleotides are TGTGCCAGCAGTTACTGGGCGCCCCTAGCGGGAGAGTCGGGCGAGCAGTACTTC.

This clonotype was recorded a few times. The genes are TRBV6-5 and TRBJ1-1; weak D call: TRBD1 (6 bases). Trimming removed 8 bases at V and 7 bases at J, with 14 bases between. CDR3 length: 12 residues. Germline CDR1 and CDR2: MNHEY and SVGAGI. CDR3 in amino acids: CASAEGGNEAFF. The CDR3 DNA reads as TGTGCCAGCGCCGAGGGGGGCAATGAAGCTTTCTTT.

This clonotype came up many times. V and J are TRBV9 and TRBJ2-5, with D unresolved. V lost 0 bases to trimming and J lost 4 bases, with 10 bases between them. Per germline, CDR1 SGDLS and CDR2 YYNGEE. There are 14 residues in the CDR3. Written as DNA, the CDR3 is TGTGCCAGCAGCGTAGGATTGGGGTCAGAGACCCAGTACTTC. Translated, it gives CASSVGLGSETQYF. The full variable domain, in which reference TRBV9 and TRBJ2-5 provide the parts outside the CDR3, is DSGVTQTPKHLITATGQRVTLRCSPRSGDLSVYWYQQSLDQGLQFLIQYYNGEERAKGNILERFSAQQFPDLHSELNLSSLELGDSALYFCASSVGLGSETQYFGPGTRLLVL.

This clonotype was seen only a few times. V gene TRBV29-1 combines with J gene TRBJ1-1, with D perhaps TRBD1 (5 bases). This CDR3 region has 12 residues. Germline values: CDR1 SQVTM, CDR2 ANQGSEA. For the CDR3, the DNA is TGCAGTTCACAGGAGGGGAACACTGAAGCTTTCTTT. Protein sequence: CSSQEGNTEAFF.

This clonotype was detected a few times. CDR3 nucleotide sequence: TGTGCCAGCGGTCCAGGGTCCCACGAGCAGTACTTC. This gives the protein CASGPGSHEQYF. The chain uses TRBV12-3 or TRBV12-4 and TRBJ2-7, with D possibly being TRBD1 (5 bases). This CDR3 has 12 amino acids. Trimming cost V 8 bases and J 5 bases, with 13 bases left between them.

The sample holds many counts of this clonotype. The rearrangement links TRBV5-1 to TRBJ2-5; TRBD2 matches at 10 bases. Trimming at V came to 4 bases and at J to 1 base, leaving 4 bases not matched to a gene. The CDR3 length is 15 residues. Germline CDR1 is SGHRS and CDR2 is YFSETQ. The CDR3 here is CASSPGTSVQETQYF. The CDR3 DNA reads as TGCGCCAGCAGCCCCGGGACTAGCGTCCAAGAGACCCAGTACTTC.

Ten or more counts support this clonotype. V is TRBV6-1 and J is TRBJ1-5; D is unclear. Trimming removed 6 bases at V and 3 bases at J, with 12 bases between. The V gene's germline CDR1 is MNHNS and CDR2 SASEGT. The CDR3 totals 14 residues. The CDR3 nucleotides read TGTGCCAGCAGGCCTTTCTCTTTCAATCAGCCCCAGCATTTT. This codes for CASRPFSFNQPQHF.

This clonotype was detected many times. The rearrangement links TRBV7-8 to TRBJ2-3; 8 bases match TRBD2. V trimming: 2 bases; J trimming: 5 bases; junction bases outside the gene matches: 15. Germline assignment: CDR1 SGHVS and CDR2 FQNEAQ. The CDR3 consists of 18 residues. As DNA, the CDR3 is TGTGCCAGCAGCTTACGGGCGGTAGCGGGGATGCAGAAAGATACGCAGTATTTT. It codes for CASSLRAVAGMQKDTQYF.

Many counts were recorded for this clonotype. J is TRBJ1-4 and V is TRBV5-5; 9 nucleotides line up with TRBD1. Germline CDR1 reads SGHKS; CDR2 reads YYEKEE (reference sequence). J lost 3 bases, V lost 0 bases, and 6 bases had no gene match. The length of the CDR3 is 17 residues. The CDR3 DNA reads TGTGCCAGCAGCTTGGCCGGACAGGGGCTCTCTAATGAAAAACTGTTTTTT. It translates to CASSLAGQGLSNEKLFF.

The V call is TRBV19, the J call TRBJ2-7; the D is unclear. Germline CDR1 and CDR2: LNHDA and SQIVND (reference sequence). This CDR3 has 14 residues. Trimming pared 5 bases from V and 6 bases from J, leaving 17 bases between. CDR3 sequence (DNA): TGTGCCAGTAGTCCGGTTGTAGCAGGAACCGAGCAGTACTTC. Translation gives CASSPVVAGTEQYF.

This clonotype was observed at least ten times. This chain links TRBV15 with TRBJ2-1; 10 bases line up with TRBD2. CDR1 and CDR2 from the germline V gene are LNHNV and YYDKDF (reference sequence). The CDR3 has 15 amino acids. The J segment lost 6 bases and the V segment lost 8 bases, leaving 10 bases of the junction unmatched. For the CDR3, the DNA is TGTGCCACCGTAGCGGGGGGCCTTAATCCCAATGAGCAGTTCTTC. It yields the protein CATVAGGLNPNEQFF.

This clonotype was detected only a few times. CDR3 sequence reads: CSARGAKGGRDGNQPQHF. The CDR3 DNA is TGCAGTGCTAGAGGCGCCAAGGGAGGTCGTGATGGCAATCAGCCCCAGCATTTT. V is TRBV20-1 and J is TRBJ1-5; D unresolved. CDR1 and CDR2 (germline): DFQATT, SNEGSKA (reference sequence). The CDR3 is made up of 18 amino acids. With 1 base removed from V and 2 bases from J, the gap between germline ends came to 21 bases.

This clonotype showed up just a few times. The V and J genes are TRBV4-3 and TRBJ2-7; perhaps TRBD1 as D (6 bases). Germline V lookup: CDR1 LGHNA, CDR2 YSLEER. This CDR3 comprises 15 residues. The V end was cut by 0 bases, the J end by 3 bases, with 12 bases between. CDR3 coding DNA: TGCGCCAGCAGCCAAGATCCGTCAGGGGTCTACGAGCAGTACTTC. Translating gives CASSQDPSGVYEQYF.

In the case of this clonotype: A read error may produce the germline difference seen at one junction end. The J gene is TRBJ2-1, the V gene TRBV27, with 10 bases identical to TRBD2. The CDR3 totals 13 residues. CDR1 is MNHEY, CDR2 SMNVEV, per germline (reference sequence). This CDR3 reads CASKRGGRNEQSF. CDR3 coding DNA: TGTGCCAGCAAGCGGGGGGGCCGCAATGAGCAGTCCTTC.

The chain uses TRBV6-5 and TRBJ1-3; D gene ambiguous. The V gene's germline CDR1 is MNHEY and CDR2 SVGAGI. The V gene lost 2 bases and the J gene lost 3 bases, with 8 bases spanning the gap. The CDR3 covers 14 residues. CDR3 sequence reads: CASSYAPVGNTIYF. The CDR3 bases are TGTGCCAGCAGTTACGCCCCGGTTGGAAACACCATATATTTT.